The clone carrying this T cell receptor (beta chain) was picked up a small number of times. The CDR3 runs 15 residues. V shed 3 bases, J shed 9 bases, and the junction held 8 bases outside the gene matches. This record belongs to a study of T cell repertoires in cytomegalovirus infection. Study-wide context: Public TCR beta signatures indicated both CMV infection and matching HLA type.

TCRdb called the reads again in MiXCR, with one record for every CDR3 protein. The table includes 680,000 or so distinct CDR3 sequences, approximately 40% detected once. The sequenced sample consisted of PBMCs. The TCR sequence derives from a human donor in good health (CMV status not recorded). Some clones in this sample may be carry-over from other donors' samples. The rearrangement joins TRBV12-3 or TRBV12-4 to TRBJ2-2, with TRBD2 matching 9 bases. Here the CDR3 reads CASSFPREGRWELFF. CDR3 DNA: TGTGCCAGCAGTTTCCCGCGGGAGGGCCGTTGGGAGCTGTTTTTT.